A selection of T cell receptor delta chains follows, all from one sample in a study of gamma-delta T cells after stem cell transplantation. TCRdb repeated clone calling on the RT-PCR reads with CATT. The data show over 2,000 delta-chain clones, 21% seen once. The specimen sequenced was gamma-delta T cells. Every receptor here comes from a human donor. It is not recorded whose cells these are; they may come from a transplant donor. CDR3s include the opening cysteine and the closing phenylalanine or tryptophan. Fields, in order: J gene, D gene, clone size, V gene, CDR3 DNA, CDR3 protein. The D gene is left open where the match is weak. Expanded clones get a size class; other rows say once, few or many, or leave the size out.

>TRDJ2|TRDD3|few|TRDV2
TGTGCCTGTGACACTGCGGCTACTGGGGTGTCTCCTTTTACAGTACACCTCTTCTTT
CACDTAATGVSPFTVHLFF
>TRDJ1|NA|NA|TRDV1
TGTGCTCTTGGGGGCCCCCCCTCCTACAGATCTCCGACAACTTACACCGATAAACTCATCTTT
CALGGPPSYRSPTTYTDKLIF
>TRDJ1|TRDD3|few|TRDV1
TGTGCTCTTGGGGAACTTAGCTGGGGGCCTCGAGACGATAAACTCATCTTT
CALGELSWGPRDDKLIF
>TRDJ1|NA|few|TRDV1
TGTGCTCTTGGGGTCGCCTACCTACGCCCTTCGGGGCCCCTTGACACCGATAAACTCATCTTT
CALGVAYLRPSGPLDTDKLIF
>TRDJ1|TRDD3|NA|TRDV1
TGTGCTCTTGCCTTCCTCCTACTGGGGGATTACACCGATAAGCTCATCTTT
CALAFLLLGDYTDKLIF
>TRDJ3|TRDD3|NA|TRAV29/DV5
TGTGCAGCAAGGCTGGTGGGGGAGAGCTCCTGGGACACCCGACAGATGTTTTTC
CAARLVGESSWDTRQMFF
>TRDJ1|NA|medium-sized|TRDV1
TGTGCTCTTGGGGAACCCCGAGGCTTCCCGGGGGCTCACACCGATAAACTCATCTTT
CALGEPRGFPGAHTDKLIF
>TRDJ1|TRDD3|few|TRDV1
TGTGCTCTTGGGGAACGGCCCCTACGTCTGGGGGGTAGGAGCGATAAACTCATCTTT
CALGERPLRLGGRSDKLIF
>TRDJ1|TRDD3|few|TRDV1
TGTGCTCTTGGGGAACTTCGGGCTGGGGGATACGAATCGTACACCGATAAACTCATCTTT
CALGELRAGGYESYTDKLIF
>TRDJ1|TRDD3|large|TRDV2
TGTGCCTGTGACAATTTGGGGGACTACACCGATAAACTCATCTTT
CACDNLGDYTDKLIF
>TRDJ3|TRDD3|few|TRDV2
TGTGCCTGTGATCGACTGGGGGGAGGCTCCTGGGACACCCGACAGATGTTTTTC
CACDRLGGGSWDTRQMFF
>TRDJ3|NA|large|TRDV2
TGTGCCTGTGACACGGTGGGATACTGGGACACCCGACAGATGTTTTTC
CACDTVGYWDTRQMFF
>TRDJ1|NA|NA|TRDV1
TGTGCTCTTGGGGAACCCCTAAGGGCACTACCACAGTACACCGATAAACTCATCTTT
CALGEPLRALPQYTDKLIF
>TRDJ1|TRDD3|NA|TRDV1
TGTGCTCTTGGGGAAGCTTCCTACTCGAGGCCTTACTGGGGGATACCGGGGGCCACCGATAAACTCATCTTT
CALGEASYSRPYWGIPGATDKLIF
>TRDJ2|TRDD3|few|TRDV1
TGTGCTCTTGGGGTTTCCCGAAGGGCCTGGGGGGACCAGACAGCACAACTCTTCTTT
CALGVSRRAWGDQTAQLFF
>TRDJ3|NA|few|TRDV2
TGTGCCTGTGACATGGGGCTAAGGCGCTCCTTGTACACCCGACAGATGTTTTTC
CACDMGLRRSLYTRQMFF
>TRDJ1|NA|NA|TRDV2
TGTGCCTGTGACACCCTTGGTGGGGTCACCGATAAACTCATCTTT
CACDTLGGVTDKLIF
>TRDJ1|TRDD3|few|TRDV3
TGTGCCTATGAGACCTGGGGGATCCGCCCCTACACCGATAAACTCATCTTT
CAYETWGIRPYTDKLIF
>TRDJ2|TRDD3|medium-sized|TRDV3
TGTGCCTTTAGCTGGGGGATGCCCCGAGCTTTGACAGCACAACTCTTCTTT
CAFSWGMPRALTAQLFF
>TRDJ1|TRDD3|NA|TRDV1
TGTGCTAGTGGGGATCCCTACAACTGGGGGACCGATAAACTCATCTTT
CASGDPYNWGTDKLIF
>TRDJ1|TRDD3|few|TRDV1
TGTGCTCTTGGGGAAGGGCGGGGGATACCATACCCGTACACCGATAAACTCATCTTT
CALGEGRGIPYPYTDKLIF
>TRDJ1|NA|NA|TRDV1
TGTGCTCTTGGGGAAGGAGGCGATAAACTCATCTTT
CALGEGGDKLIF
>TRDJ3|NA|NA|TRAV29/DV5
TGTGCGGCAAGCGCGGGGAACTGGGACACCCGACAGATGTTTTTC
CAASAGNWDTRQMFF
>TRDJ3|NA|large|TRDV2
TGTGCCTGTGACACCGCGGATCCGTGCTCCTGGGACACCCGACAGATGTTTTTC
CACDTADPCSWDTRQMFF
>TRDJ3|TRDD3|few|TRDV2
TGTGCCTGTGACACCGCTGGGGGCTCCCCCTTGTACACCCGACAGATGTTTTTC
CACDTAGGSPLYTRQMFF
>TRDJ2|NA|NA|TRDV3
TGTGCCTTTGGCCTCCGGGGCGGTGGAGCACAACTCTTCTTT
CAFGLRGGGAQLFF
>TRDJ2|TRDD2|NA|TRDV1
TGTGCTCTTGGAGCTTGGCCTTCCTATGAGCTTTCCCGTCCTTTGACAGCACAACTCTTCTTT
CALGAWPSYELSRPLTAQLFF
>TRDJ3|TRDD3|large|TRDV2
TGTGCCTGTGACACCGTGGGGGATTGGGACACCCGACAGATGTTTTTC
CACDTVGDWDTRQMFF
>TRDJ1|NA|few|TRDV1
TGTGCTCTTGGGGAAACCCCACTTCCTATAAAGATTACGAGAAGTACTGGGGGTACCCAGTACACCGATAAACTCATCTTT
CALGETPLPIKITRSTGGTQYTDKLIF
>TRDJ1|TRDD3|few|TRDV1
TGTGCTCTTGGGATCTTTCCTAGGGGGATACCCGATCCCACCGATAAACTCATCTTT
CALGIFPRGIPDPTDKLIF
>TRDJ1|TRDD3|few|TRDV1
TGTGCTCTTGGGACTCGCCTTCCCGCTACTACGACCCGGGGATACGCGGATAAACTCATCTTT
CALGTRLPATTTRGYADKLIF
>TRDJ3|TRDD3|NA|TRDV2
TGTGCCTGTGACAGTACTGGGGGATACTCCTGGGACACCCGACAGAAGTTTTTC
CACDSTGGYSWDTRQKFF
>TRDJ1|TRDD3|NA|TRAV29/DV5
TGTGCAGCAAGACGTTTTAACTGGGGGATAATAGACACCGATAAACTCATCTTT
CAARRFNWGIIDTDKLIF
>TRDJ1|TRDD3|few|TRDV3
TGTGCCTCCACTTCCTACTGCGTACTGGGGGATACGCGTATCCTAATTCGGCCGAGGGCCGATAAACTCATCTTT
CASTSYCVLGDTRILIRPRADKLIF
>TRDJ1|NA|NA|TRDV1
TGTGCTCTTGGGGCCTTGGGACCCTCCTACGGGGGGTACGCTGGGATCGATAAACTCATCTTT
CALGALGPSYGGYAGIDKLIF
>TRDJ3|TRDD3|few|TRDV2
TGTGCCTGTGAACATACTGGGGGGCGCTCCTCGTACACCCGACAGATGTTTTTC
CACEHTGGRSSYTRQMFF
>TRDJ1|NA|few|TRDV1
TGTGCTCTTGGGGAAAAGGTCTTAGGAGATTCCACCGATAAACTCATCTTT
CALGEKVLGDSTDKLIF
>TRDJ1|NA|medium-sized|TRDV2
TGTGCCTGTGACACCGTGGGGGGGACGGTTACCGATAAACTCATCTTT
CACDTVGGTVTDKLIF
>TRDJ1|TRDD3|medium-sized|TRDV1
TGTGCTCTTGGGGAACTGAAGTTCCCCCGGATACGATACACCGATAAACTCATCTTT
CALGELKFPRIRYTDKLIF
>TRDJ1|NA|few|TRDV3
TGTGCCTTTCCCGCCTACCAATCGTGGGTCACCGATAAACTCATCTTT
CAFPAYQSWVTDKLIF
>TRDJ1|TRDD3|few|TRAV29/DV5
TGTGCAGCAAGCGATGTACTGGGGGATGAGAAACTCATCTTT
CAASDVLGDEKLIF
>TRDJ2|TRDD3|few|TRDV2
TGTGCCTGTGACAGGCTGGGGGGTGGGGCAGCACACCTCTTCTTT
CACDRLGGGAAHLFF
>TRDJ1|NA|NA|TRAV29/DV5
TGTGCAGCAAAAAAACTACGTCCCCGGCCCACGCATACCGATAAACTCATCTTT
CAAKKLRPRPTHTDKLIF